The 20 T cell receptor beta chains below come from one sample, sequenced in a study of shared clonotypes between healthy human individuals. Libraries were prepared by immunoSEQ multiplex PCR; TCRdb keeps only in-frame clonotypes and omits some of them. The table includes about half a million clones, 70% to 80% detected once. Input material: PBMCs. The receptor set was obtained from a woman aged 40 to 50 in good health. Some clones in this sample may be carry-over from other donors' samples.

This sequence joins TRBV13 and TRBJ2-5; the D gene is possibly TRBD2 (5 bases). The end of the DNA fits TRBJ2-7 better, so the J call may be wrong. This CDR3 is 15 amino acids long. Germline CDR1 reads PRHDT; CDR2 reads FYEKMQ (reference sequence). The CDR3 reads CASSLFGELSYEQYF. The CDR3 bases are TGTGCCAGCAGCTTATTCGGGGAATTGTCCTACGAGCAGTACTTC.

This clone has a single count. The chain joins TRBV28 to TRBJ1-5, with 9 bases aligning to TRBD1. The CDR3 is 15 residues long. The germline V gene encodes CDR1 MDHEN and CDR2 SYDVKM. V trimming: 8 bases; J trimming: 5 bases; junction bases outside the gene matches: 10. CDR3: CASLLQGAGYQPQHF. CDR3 nucleotide sequence: TGTGCCAGCCTTCTACAGGGGGCGGGGTATCAGCCCCAGCATTTT.

The chain has TRBV30 and TRBJ2-7, with 7 bases aligning to TRBD2. Germline CDR1 and CDR2: GTSNPN and SVGIG (reference sequence). The CDR3 totals 16 residues. Trimming took 3 bases from V and 2 from J; bases not matched to a gene: 13. The DNA for the CDR3 is TGTGCCTGGAGGACCCCTCGGACTAGTGAACCCTACGAGCAGTACTTC. It specifies CAWRTPRTSEPYEQYF.

The chain is built from TRBV12-2 and TRBJ1-4. TRBV12-2 is designated a pseudogene. The length of the CDR3 is 19 residues. CDR3 protein: CASRLNLGPEVGRNEKLFF. For the CDR3, the DNA is TGTGCAAGTCGCTTAAATTTGGGCCCCGAGGTGGGCCGTAATGAAAAACTGTTTTTT.

This clone was detected a few times. The rearrangement joins TRBV5-1 to TRBJ2-7; 9 nucleotides align to TRBD2. Germline loops: CDR1 SGHRS, CDR2 YFSETQ. The CDR3 is 14 residues long. V trimming: 2 bases; J trimming: 2 bases; junction bases outside the gene matches: 2. CDR3 protein: CASSFASGTYEQYF. CDR3 nucleotide sequence: TGCGCCAGCAGCTTTGCTAGCGGGACCTACGAGCAGTACTTC.

This sequence joins TRBV18 and TRBJ1-1; D is perhaps TRBD1 (6 bases). There are 15 residues in the CDR3. The germline CDR1 and CDR2 sequences are KGHSH and LQKENI. The V end was cut by 3 bases, the J end by 1 base, with 12 bases between. CDR3 nucleotide sequence: TGTGCCAGCTCACCCCAGGGGCTATCGAACACTGAAGCTTTCTTT. It translates to CASSPQGLSNTEAFF.

The chain joins TRBV6-5 to TRBJ2-7; D is perhaps TRBD1 (6 bases). CDR3 length: 14 amino acids. Trimming shortened V by 6 bases and J by 2 bases, and 14 bases separated the two germline ends. Germline V gives CDR1 MNHEY, CDR2 SVGAGI. This chain's CDR3 is CASSTTQGTYEQYF. The DNA for the CDR3 is TGTGCCAGCAGCACAACTCAGGGGACCTACGAGCAGTACTTC.

J is TRBJ2-7 and V is TRBV27; 9 positions match TRBD2. Germline-derived CDR1 and CDR2 are MNHEY and SMNVEV (reference sequence). The CDR3 is 16 amino acids. J was trimmed by 2 bases and V by 8 bases; bases with no gene match: 13. This CDR3 reads CASRFTPTSGTYEQYF. CDR3 DNA sequence: TGTGCCAGCCGATTTACCCCGACTAGCGGTACCTACGAGCAGTACTTC.

The chain links TRBV6-6 to TRBJ2-7; TRBD1 might be the D (6 bases). The CDR3 runs to 13 residues. Per germline, CDR1 MNHNY and CDR2 SVGAGI (reference sequence). Trimming shortened V by 2 bases and J by 3 bases, and 8 bases separated the two germline ends. The CDR3 DNA is TGTGCCAGCAGTTACGGGACAATCTACGAGCAGTACTTC. Its protein product is CASSYGTIYEQYF.

J is TRBJ1-1 and V is TRBV5-8; D gene uncertain. Germline V gene data show CDR1 as SGHTS and CDR2 as YDEGEE. Trimming cost V 4 bases and J 0 bases, with 7 bases left between them. The CDR3 loop spans 13 amino acids. The CDR3 protein is CASSTGLNTEAFF. The CDR3 region has the DNA TGTGCCAGCAGCACCGGATTGAACACTGAAGCTTTCTTT.

The V gene is TRBV2, the J gene TRBJ2-2; D is undetermined. CDR1 SNHLY and CDR2 FYNNEI come from the germline V gene. Trimming pared 8 bases from V and 1 base from J, leaving 8 bases between. The CDR3 runs 13 residues. In DNA form, the CDR3 reads TGTGCCAGCGCCTACAGGAACACCGGGGAGCTGTTTTTT. Protein product: CASAYRNTGELFF.

This clone was picked up one time. This sequence joins TRBV18 and TRBJ2-7; D unresolved. V was trimmed by 3 bases and J by 1 base, leaving 7 bases between them. CDR3 length: 13 residues. In germline, CDR1 is KGHSH, CDR2 LQKENI. The CDR3 region is CASSPVRSYEQYF. In nucleotides, the CDR3 is TGTGCCAGCTCACCCGTGAGATCCTACGAGCAGTACTTC.

V gene TRBV11-2 combines with J gene TRBJ2-1, with D unclear. This CDR3 is built from 12 residues. V was cut by 5 bases and J by 2 bases, with 4 bases left in between. Germline CDR1 reads SGHAT; CDR2 reads FQNNGV. The CDR3 nucleotides are TGTGCCAGCAGCAGTCCCTACAATGAGCAGTTCTTC. It yields the protein CASSSPYNEQFF.

The genes are TRBV7-9 and TRBJ2-3, with 10 nucleotides matching TRBD2. In germline, CDR1 is SEHNR, CDR2 FQNEAQ (reference sequence). The CDR3 contains 16 residues. V lost 2 bases to trimming and J lost 5 bases; unmatched junction nucleotides: 7. The CDR3 region is CASSLSSGRALDTQYF. The CDR3 DNA is TGTGCCAGCAGCTTATCCAGCGGGAGGGCCTTAGATACGCAGTATTTT.

This chain links TRBV5-1 with TRBJ2-3; 7 nucleotides line up with TRBD1. Germline CDR1 is SGHRS and CDR2 is YFSETQ. There are 14 residues in the CDR3. V was clipped by 4 bases and J by 4 bases; unmatched bases: 6. The CDR3 sequence: CASSQTGAADTQYF. The CDR3 region has the DNA TGCGCCAGCAGCCAAACAGGGGCCGCAGATACGCAGTATTTT.

Turning to this clone: The junction departs from the called germline gene at one end, perhaps through a read error. The rearrangement uses TRBV2 and TRBJ2-1; 10 positions agree with TRBD2. Germline assignment: CDR1 SNHLY and CDR2 FYNNEI. The CDR3 is made up of 15 amino acids. The CDR3 bases are TGTGCCAGCAGTGGACTAGCGGGCCCTTACAATGAGCTGTTCTTC. This encodes CASSGLAGPYNELFF.

This rearrangement joins TRBV4-3 to TRBJ1-2; no definite D call. V shed 1 base and J shed 8 bases, with 14 bases lying between them. CDR1 and CDR2 from the germline V gene are LGHNA and YSLEER. CDR3 size: 14 residues. The CDR3 DNA follows: TGCGCCAGCAGCCAAGTCCCACCTGACCCAGGCTACACCTTC. Translating gives CASSQVPPDPGYTF.

This sequence joins TRBV28 and TRBJ2-7, with D unclear. This CDR3 region has 13 residues. The V end lost 0 bases, the J end lost 7 bases, and 10 bases lay between the germline ends. The germline CDR1 and CDR2 sequences are MDHEN and SYDVKM. CDR3 nucleotide sequence: TGTGCCAGCAGTTTATGGGCTAACGGGGAGCAGTACTTC. It codes for CASSLWANGEQYF.

The chain recombines TRBV10-3 with TRBJ2-6; the D gene is possibly TRBD1 (6 bases). Trimming cost V 4 bases and J 0 bases, with 16 bases left between them. Germline V gene lookup returns CDR1 ENHRY and CDR2 SYGVKD. The CDR3 spans 18 residues. DNA for the CDR3: TGTGCCATCAGTGGATGGACAGACGCCCTCTCTGGGGCCAACGTCCTGACTTTC. It codes for CAISGWTDALSGANVLTF.

With regard to this clone: With only one base between it and a far larger clone, this is likely a read error. Different DNA sequences within this sample yield the same CDR3. The chain uses TRBV4-2 and TRBJ2-2; TRBD2 might be the D (6 bases). Germline CDR1 reads LGHNA; CDR2 reads YNFKEQ. The CDR3 extends over 15 amino acids. The CDR3 protein is CASSQDHGSTGELFF. The CDR3 DNA follows: TGTGCCAGCAGCCAAGATCACGGGAGTACCGGAGAGCTGTTTTTT.